The T cell receptor (beta chain) described here comes from a study of vaccination effects on CD4 cells after COVID-19. The V gene end was trimmed by 0 bases and the J gene end by 4 bases; junction bases not matched to a gene: 8. The CDR3 is made up of 16 amino acids. The V gene's germline CDR1 is SGDLS and CDR2 YYNGEE. Culture proceeded for 10 days, and CD4+ T cells were then isolated. The study found no prior SARS-CoV-2 infection in the vaccine recipients, who tested negative for nucleocapsid antibodies. Cultures got half-medium changes with IL-2 on days 3 and 7. Concerning this clone: What it recognizes is unknown.

TCRdb's copy holds only in-frame clones and misses some; the assay was immunoSEQ multiplex PCR. The profile shows 45,000 to 75,000 clones, more than 60% of them singletons. J is TRBJ2-3 and V is TRBV9; 7 bases line up with TRBD2. Sequencing used CD4+ T cells from PBMCs cultured without peptide, obtained before COVID-19 vaccination. This receptor was identified in a human donor who received a COVID-19 vaccine. CDR3 nucleotide sequence: TGTGCCAGCAGCGTAGCTACCTTTGCGGGGGCAGATACGCAGTATTTT. It encodes CASSVATFAGADTQYF.